A selection of T cell receptor beta chains follows, all from one sample in a study of OX40 agonist ivuxolimab in advanced cancers. TCRdb's table, derived via immunoSEQ multiplex PCR, lists solely in-frame clones and lacks some. This table has around 110,000 clones, around 93% appearing once. The source was CD4+ or CD8+ T cells sorted from blood, collected in a trial of the OX40 agonist ivuxolimab. The receptors were sampled from an adult with an advanced solid tumor such as melanoma, head and neck, liver or kidney cancer. Both conserved end residues are part of each CDR3. D genes are given only for firm matches. Not all rows give a size; the values are once, few, many and, for expanded clones, a class.

TRBD1,TRBJ1-5,16,.,TRBV19,TGTGCCAGTAGCCACCACAGGGGGGCTAGCAATCAGCCCCAGCATTTT,CASSHHRGASNQPQHF
.,TRBJ2-6,16,.,TRBV6-5,TGTGCCAGCAGTTACTCGAAGTCCTCTGGGGCCAACGTCCTGACTTTC,CASSYSKSSGANVLTF
.,TRBJ2-7,13,.,TRBV18,TGTGCCAGCTCACCAGGTCATGCCTACGAGCAGTACTTC,CASSPGHAYEQYF
.,TRBJ2-5,13,.,TRBV6-5,TGTGCCAGCAGCCCCGACCCCCGCCTGACCCAGTACTTC,CASSPDPRLTQYF
TRBD2,TRBJ2-1,16,.,TRBV5-1,TGCGCCAGCAGGACTAGCGGGGGCCCCATCTACAATGAGCAGTTCTTC,CASRTSGGPIYNEQFF
.,TRBJ1-4,12,.,TRBV9,TGTGCCAGCAGCGATTTGGATGAAAAACTGTTTTTT,CASSDLDEKLFF
TRBD2,TRBJ2-4,18,.,TRBV4-1,TGCGCCAGCAGCCAAGATGAGGTGGACGGGAGGGCCGAAAACATTCAGTACTTC,CASSQDEVDGRAENIQYF
.,TRBJ2-5,14,.,TRBV19,TGTGCCAGTAGTATAGGTCTAGTGGGGGAGACCCAGTACTTC,CASSIGLVGETQYF
.,TRBJ1-5,18,.,TRBV7-8,TGTGCCAGCAGCTTGCTAGGAATGGGGTCGGGGGCTGGACAGCCCCAGCATTTT,CASSLLGMGSGAGQPQHF
.,TRBJ1-3,14,.,TRBV28,TGTGCCAGCACCAGCCTGCCCTCAGGAAACACCATATATTTT,CASTSLPSGNTIYF
.,TRBJ2-5,16,.,TRBV12-2,TGTGCAAGTCGCGACCGAGGAGTAGCGGGGGGAGAGACCCAGTACTTC,CASRDRGVAGGETQYF
TRBD1,TRBJ2-7,13,.,TRBV2,TGTGCCAGCAGTGCCGGGACAGGGCCCGAGCAGTACTTC,CASSAGTGPEQYF
.,TRBJ1-4,16,.,TRBV7-2,TGTGCCAGCAGCTCTACCGGACAGCCGATGGTGGGGTCGATGTTTTTT,CASSSTGQPMVGSMFF
.,TRBJ2-1,17,.,TRBV27,TGTGCCAGCAGTTCGCCCCTCACTAGTTCTCCTCCGCATGAGCAGTTCTTC,CASSSPLTSSPPHEQFF
.,TRBJ2-3,12,.,TRBV10-3,TGTGCCACACAAGGGGCCTCCGCCACGCAGTATTTT,CATQGASATQYF
.,TRBJ1-1,16,once,TRBV27,TGTGCCAGCAGTCTTAGTCGATTCCCGCCGAACACTGAAGCTTTCTTT,CASSLSRFPPNTEAFF
TRBD1,TRBJ1-5,15,.,TRBV7-8,TGTGCCAGCAGCTTAGCGCAGACAGGGGTTCAGCCCCAGCATTTT,CASSLAQTGVQPQHF
.,TRBJ2-3,13,.,TRBV7-2,TGTGCCAGCAGCTTGAGAATTGCAGATACGCAGTATTTT,CASSLRIADTQYF
TRBD1,TRBJ1-4,15,.,TRBV9,TGTGCCAGCAGCGCCGGGGGACAGGGGAGTGAAAAACTGTTTTTT,CASSAGGQGSEKLFF
.,TRBJ2-1,13,.,TRBV19,TGTGCCAGTAGTATCTTCCGGGACAATGAGCAGTTCTTC,CASSIFRDNEQFF
.,TRBJ2-2,16,.,TRBV7-9,TGTGCCAGCAGCTTTTTACAGGGCCAGAACACCGGGGAGCTGTTTTTT,CASSFLQGQNTGELFF
TRBD1,TRBJ1-5,14,.,TRBV11-2,TGTGCCAGCAGTCGACAGGGGGGTAATCAGCCCCAGCATTTT,CASSRQGGNQPQHF
.,TRBJ2-3,16,.,TRBV21-1,TGTGCCAGCAGCAAACCCCCTCAAAGGTGCACAGATACGCAGTATTTT,CASSKPPQRCTDTQYF
.,TRBJ1-1,13,.,TRBV5-1,TGCGCCAGCAGCTTTTCCGGGAACACTGAAGCTTTCTTT,CASSFSGNTEAFF
TRBD2,TRBJ2-1,15,few,TRBV10-2,TGCGCCAGCAACCAGCGGGGGGCTGAATACAATGAGCAGTTCTTC,CASNQRGAEYNEQFF
TRBD2,TRBJ2-3,18,.,TRBV15,TGTGCCACCAGCAGCGTAGCGGGGACTCAATTTAGCACAGATACGCAGTATTTT,CATSSVAGTQFSTDTQYF
.,TRBJ2-3,14,.,TRBV6-1,TGTGCCAGCAGTGCGGTGGGGCGCACAGATACGCAGTATTTT,CASSAVGRTDTQYF
.,TRBJ2-2,13,.,TRBV7-2,TGTGCCAGCAGCTTAGATGGGGTCGGGGAGCTGTTTTTT,CASSLDGVGELFF
.,TRBJ2-7,14,.,TRBV7-3,TGTGCCAGCAGCTCCCACCCCGGAGAGGGCGAGCAGTACTTC,CASSSHPGEGEQYF
.,TRBJ2-5,13,.,TRBV5-6,TGTGCCAGCAGCTTGGGACACGACGAGACCCAGTACTTC,CASSLGHDETQYF
.,TRBJ2-7,11,.,TRBV20-1,TGCAGTGCTAGGGGGGCCTACGAGCAGTACTTC,CSARGAYEQYF
TRBD2,TRBJ2-7,16,.,TRBV9,TGTGCCAGCAGCTCCAGGACTAGTAGCCCCTCCTACGAGCAGTACTTC,CASSSRTSSPSYEQYF
.,TRBJ1-4,13,.,TRBV28,TGTGCCAGCCGAAGGGTGTCTAATGAAAAACTGTTTTTT,CASRRVSNEKLFF
.,TRBJ2-5,13,.,TRBV19,TGTGCCAGTAGTGCAGGGACGGACGGGCAGCGGTACTTC,CASSAGTDGQRYF
.,TRBJ2-3,13,.,TRBV19,TGTGCCAGCAGGGGAATCCCCACAGATACGCAGTATTTT,CASRGIPTDTQYF
.,TRBJ2-2,16,once,TRBV9,TGTGCCAGCAGCCGATTCGGGACAACAAACACCGGGGAGCTGTTTTTT,CASSRFGTTNTGELFF
.,TRBJ2-6,16,once,TRBV4-1,TGCGCCAGCAGCCAGGGGGCAGGGAGCGGGGCCAACGTCCTGACTTTC,CASSQGAGSGANVLTF
.,TRBJ1-4,13,.,TRBV10-3,TGTGCCATCAGTGAGCGCTTCCAGGAAAAACTGTTTTTT,CAISERFQEKLFF
.,TRBJ1-1,13,.,TRBV30,TGTGCCTGGAGTCCTGCGGGGAACACTGAAGCTTTCTTT,CAWSPAGNTEAFF
TRBD1,TRBJ1-2,14,once,TRBV10-3,TGTGCCATCAGGGATCCAGACAGGGGCTATGGCTACACCTTC,CAIRDPDRGYGYTF
.,TRBJ2-1,15,.,TRBV19,TGTGCCAGTACCCTGACCAGGAGGGGACACAATGAGCAGTTCTTC,CASTLTRRGHNEQFF
.,TRBJ1-3,13,.,TRBV5-1,TGCGCCAGCGGACAGAACTCTGGAAACACCATATATTTT,CASGQNSGNTIYF
TRBD2,TRBJ2-3,18,.,TRBV19,TGTGCCAGTAGTATGGCAGGTTCTAGCGGGGGTAGCACAGATACGCAGTATTTT,CASSMAGSSGGSTDTQYF
.,TRBJ2-7,14,.,TRBV6-5,TGTGCCAGCAGTTACCAGGTATCCGCCTACGAGCAGTACTTC,CASSYQVSAYEQYF
.,TRBJ1-1,13,.,TRBV6-1,TGTGCCAGCCTCTTAAGGGGTCGCACTGAAGCTTTCTTT,CASLLRGRTEAFF
.,TRBJ1-2,14,.,TRBV7-9,TGTGCCAGCAGCTTAGTGCAGGGGTTTGATGGCTACACCTTC,CASSLVQGFDGYTF
.,TRBJ1-6,13,few,TRBV30,TGTGCCCGATCGCCGGGACCAAATTCACCCCTCCACTTT,CARSPGPNSPLHF
.,TRBJ1-5,13,.,TRBV5-1,TGCGCCAGCAGCCCTGACAGCAATCAGCCCCAGCATTTT,CASSPDSNQPQHF
.,TRBJ1-3,18,once,TRBV9,TGTGCCAGCAGCGTAGAGGAGGCAGGGGTTACATCTGGAAACACCATATATTTT,CASSVEEAGVTSGNTIYF